This is a list of T cell receptor beta chains from one sample in a study of blood T cell repertoires in COVID-19. Measured with immunoSEQ multiplex PCR; TCRdb has only the in-frame clones, and not every one. The sample lists 150,000 to 200,000 clones; roughly 90% were seen once. The sequenced sample consisted of peripheral blood. The receptor source for this set is a man between 40 and 49 years old with acute or convalescent COVID-19. Each CDR3 is given with its conserved first and last residue. Each record gives: clone size, V gene, D gene, J gene, CDR3 protein, CDR3 DNA. A D gene is named only where the DNA matches it firmly. A clone size is listed for some rows: how often the clone was seen (once, few, many), or a class if it is expanded.

-,TRBV11-1,TRBD1,TRBJ1-1,CASSPQGAGTEAFF,TGTGCCAGCAGCCCCCAGGGGGCCGGCACTGAAGCTTTCTTT
few,TRBV19,-,TRBJ1-1,CASLDRLRTEAFF,TGTGCCAGTCTTGACAGATTGAGAACTGAAGCTTTCTTT
-,TRBV6-5,-,TRBJ1-5,CATGGYSNQPQHF,TGTGCCACGGGAGGATATAGCAATCAGCCCCAGCATTTT
-,TRBV6-5,-,TRBJ2-1,CASTEGRSPYNEQFF,TGTGCCAGCACCGAAGGGAGGTCCCCCTACAATGAGCAGTTCTTC
-,TRBV27,-,TRBJ1-4,CASSLPQGSEKLFF,TGTGCCAGCAGTTTGCCGCAGGGGAGCGAAAAACTGTTTTTT
-,TRBV4-3,-,TRBJ2-3,CASSQDRFGVRADTQYF,TGCGCCAGCAGCCAAGATCGATTCGGGGTTCGGGCAGATACGCAGTATTTT
-,TRBV10-2,-,TRBJ2-3,CASAPGVTQYF,TGCGCCAGCGCGCCCGGGGTAACGCAGTATTTT
-,TRBV29-1,TRBD1,TRBJ1-2,CSVEGDRDYGYTF,TGCAGCGTGGAGGGGGACAGGGACTATGGCTACACCTTC
-,TRBV3-1/TRBV3-2,TRBD2,TRBJ2-2,CASSLPPGGTGELFF,TGTGCCAGCAGCCTCCCCCCGGGAGGTACCGGGGAGCTGTTTTTT
-,TRBV13,TRBD2,TRBJ2-1,CASSLPGGGGLYNEQFF,TGTGCCAGCAGCCTCCCGGGTGGCGGGGGGCTCTACAATGAGCAGTTCTTC
-,TRBV10-2,-,TRBJ2-2,CASSGTGTMNTGELFF,TGCGCCAGCAGTGGAACCGGGACAATGAACACCGGGGAGCTGTTTTTT
-,TRBV19,TRBD1,TRBJ2-7,CASSLGQGYEQYF,TGTGCCAGTAGCCTGGGACAGGGCTACGAGCAGTACTTC
-,TRBV6-5,TRBD2,TRBJ2-7,CATAGLTYEQYF,TGTGCCACCGCGGGACTAACCTACGAGCAGTACTTC
-,TRBV7-2,-,TRBJ2-3,CASSPGRRIDTQYF,TGTGCCAGCAGCCCCGGGCGGAGGATAGATACGCAGTATTTT
-,TRBV5-5,-,TRBJ1-5,CASSDPGTSNQPQHF,TGTGCCAGCAGCGATCCCGGGACTTCCAATCAGCCCCAGCATTTT
-,TRBV28,-,TRBJ1-1,CASSLVGLSFKNTEAFF,TGTGCCAGCAGTTTAGTGGGCCTGTCTTTCAAGAACACTGAAGCTTTCTTT
-,TRBV12-3/TRBV12-4,-,TRBJ1-1,CASRRTGNTEAFF,TGTGCCAGCAGAAGAACAGGGAACACTGAAGCTTTCTTT
-,TRBV25-1,-,TRBJ2-7,CASRRTGGSYEQYF,TGTGCCAGCAGGAGGACTGGCGGGTCCTACGAGCAGTACTTC
-,TRBV28,TRBD2,TRBJ2-1,CATNPSGGASYNEQFF,TGTGCCACTAATCCTAGCGGGGGGGCCTCCTACAATGAGCAGTTCTTC
-,TRBV7-9,-,TRBJ1-2,CASSFGGINYGYTF,TGTGCCAGCAGCTTTGGGGGCATAAATTATGGCTACACCTTC
-,TRBV18,TRBD1,TRBJ1-1,CASSRQGTGTEAFF,TGTGCCAGCTCCCGACAGGGAACGGGCACTGAAGCTTTCTTT
-,TRBV7-9,TRBD2,TRBJ2-2,CASSHSGGPNTGELFF,TGTGCCAGCAGCCATAGCGGGGGGCCGAACACCGGGGAGCTGTTTTTT
-,TRBV6-5,-,TRBJ1-2,CASRQAIWYGYTF,TGTGCCAGCCGACAGGCAATCTGGTATGGCTACACCTTC
-,TRBV5-4,-,TRBJ2-7,CASSPAETVSYEQYF,TGTGCCAGCAGCCCTGCCGAGACTGTCTCCTACGAGCAGTACTTC
-,TRBV6-6,TRBD1,TRBJ1-1,CASSLGSGTGSRVRYTEAFF,TGTGCCAGCAGCCTAGGCTCCGGGACAGGGTCTCGCGTGAGGTACACTGAAGCTTTCTTT
-,TRBV18,-,TRBJ1-2,CASSHGGRRGNYGYTF,TGTGCCAGCTCACACGGGGGGCGCCGTGGAAACTATGGCTACACCTTC
-,TRBV29-1,TRBD1,TRBJ1-1,CSVEVWTGVDVNTEAFF,TGCAGCGTTGAAGTCTGGACAGGGGTTGATGTTAACACTGAAGCTTTCTTT
-,TRBV19,TRBD1,TRBJ2-3,CASSVRDRVTDTQYF,TGTGCCAGTAGTGTCCGGGACAGGGTCACAGATACGCAGTATTTT
-,TRBV24-1,-,TRBJ2-2,CATSRANTGELFF,TGTGCCACCAGCAGGGCGAACACCGGGGAGCTGTTTTTT
-,TRBV7-7,TRBD2,TRBJ2-7,CASSSTLPSGGAHEQYF,TGTGCCAGCAGCTCGACCCTCCCGAGCGGGGGGGCCCACGAGCAGTACTTC
-,TRBV15,TRBD2,TRBJ2-3,CATSRELPLAGGPTQYF,TGTGCCACCAGCAGAGAGCTACCACTAGCGGGGGGGCCCACGCAGTATTTT
-,TRBV9,TRBD1,TRBJ2-2,CASSVATGQGDGNTGELFF,TGTGCCAGCAGCGTAGCTACGGGACAGGGGGATGGGAACACCGGGGAGCTGTTTTTT
-,TRBV5-1,-,TRBJ2-4,CASSLGTPGSVQYF,TGCGCCAGCAGCTTGGGAACACCGGGGTCTGTTCAGTACTTC
-,TRBV5-1,TRBD2,TRBJ2-5,CASSTTGLANSGETQYF,TGCGCCAGCAGCACCACGGGACTAGCGAACTCCGGGGAGACCCAGTACTTC
few,TRBV6-5,TRBD1,TRBJ1-1,CASEDRGQLGTEAFF,TGTGCCAGCGAGGACAGGGGGCAATTGGGTACTGAAGCTTTCTTT
-,TRBV11-2,TRBD1,TRBJ2-3,CASSPGTEQYF,TGTGCCAGCAGCCCCGGGACAGAGCAGTATTTT
once,TRBV19,-,TRBJ1-1,CASSPPGGSRQAGIF,TGTGCCAGTAGTCCCCCGGGGGGCTCTCGGCAGGCGGGAATCTTT
once,TRBV4-2,TRBD1,TRBJ2-6,CASSQEKGGFLLRGANVLTF,TGTGCCAGCAGCCAAGAAAAAGGGGGCTTTTTGTTGAGGGGGGCCAACGTCCTGACTTTC
-,TRBV5-6,-,TRBJ1-1,CASSRTATARAFF,TGTGCCAGCAGCAGGACAGCCACAGCAAGAGCTTTCTTT
-,TRBV7-3,TRBD2,TRBJ2-2,CASSLLLAGGPPTGELFF,TGTGCCAGCAGCCTATTACTAGCGGGGGGCCCTCCCACCGGGGAGCTGTTTTTT
-,TRBV25-1,TRBD1,TRBJ1-2,CASRGSGGPAYGYTF,TGTGCCAGCAGGGGCTCAGGGGGGCCGGCGTACGGCTACACCTTC
-,TRBV7-9,-,TRBJ1-2,CASSSQTGLRVYGYTF,TGTGCCAGCAGCTCCCAGACAGGCCTTCGCGTCTATGGCTACACCTTC
-,TRBV11-2,-,TRBJ2-2,CASSLAGTLIPNTGELFF,TGTGCCAGCAGCTTAGCTGGGACACTAATACCGAACACCGGGGAGCTGTTTTTT
-,TRBV10-3,TRBD1,TRBJ2-7,CAITQDRGPYEQYF,TGTGCCATCACCCAGGACAGGGGGCCCTACGAGCAGTACTTC
-,TRBV5-6,-,TRBJ2-1,CASSPGHPFGNEQFF,TGTGCCAGCAGCCCGGGACATCCCTTCGGCAATGAGCAGTTCTTC
-,TRBV5-4,-,TRBJ1-1,CASSSPQGQGTEAFF,TGTGCCAGCAGCTCGCCCCAGGGTCAAGGGACTGAAGCTTTCTTT
-,TRBV7-9,TRBD2,TRBJ2-7,CATGGTGYEQYF,TGTGCCACGGGGGGAACGGGCTACGAGCAGTACTTC
-,TRBV27,-,TRBJ1-5,CASSLKGGNQPQHF,TGTGCCAGCAGTTTAAAGGGGGGCAATCAGCCCCAGCATTTT
-,TRBV28,-,TRBJ1-1,CASSLIQDHEAFF,TGTGCCAGCAGCTTGATACAGGACCATGAAGCTTTCTTT
-,TRBV28,TRBD1,TRBJ1-1,CASSLGQGKAFF,TGTGCCAGCAGTCTGGGACAGGGTAAAGCTTTCTTT
-,TRBV5-1,-,TRBJ2-5,CASSFALETQYF,TGCGCCAGCAGCTTTGCACTAGAGACCCAGTACTTC
-,TRBV28,-,TRBJ1-5,CASSIPGGSEGQPQHF,TGTGCCAGCAGTATTCCAGGAGGGTCTGAGGGTCAGCCCCAGCATTTT
-,TRBV5-1,TRBD1,TRBJ2-7,CASSLGGQGVREQYF,TGCGCCAGCAGCTTGGGGGGACAGGGGGTCCGCGAGCAGTACTTC
once,TRBV15,-,TRBJ1-3,CATSRGLGRSGNTIYF,TGTGCCACCAGCAGAGGGCTGGGGCGCTCTGGAAACACCATATATTTT
once,TRBV19,-,TRBJ2-5,CASSPGSQETQYF,TGTGCCAGTAGTCCGGGATCTCAAGAGACCCAGTACTTC
-,TRBV18,-,TRBJ2-5,CASSLKETQYF,TGTGCCAGCTCCCTAAAAGAGACCCAGTACTTC
-,TRBV19,TRBD2,TRBJ2-2,CASTISGGAGTGELFF,TGTGCCAGCACAATTAGCGGGGGGGCAGGCACCGGGGAGCTGTTTTTT
once,TRBV3-1/TRBV3-2,-,TRBJ1-5,CASSQAGHNSNQPQHF,TGTGCCAGCAGCCAAGCGGGACATAATAGCAATCAGCCCCAGCATTTT
once,TRBV5-1,TRBD1,TRBJ1-4,CASRAPGQINEKLFF,TGCGCCAGCAGAGCCCCGGGACAGATAAATGAAAAACTGTTTTTT
-,TRBV29-1,TRBD1,TRBJ1-1,CSVPLGGPNTEAFF,TGCAGCGTCCCCTTAGGGGGCCCGAACACTGAAGCTTTCTTT